What follows are 27 T cell receptor beta chains derived from one specimen sequenced in a study of technical replicates of blood from four donors. Data came from immunoSEQ multiplex PCR; TCRdb stores just in-frame clones and leaves some out. The data show roughly 79,000 clones, with 95% seen just once and 0.3% to 0.4% held by the top ten. Sequencing used T cells isolated from PBMCs. The receptor source for this set is a human donor in good health.

The rearrangement uses TRBV6-5 and TRBJ2-3, with 7 nucleotides matching TRBD2. The V segment lost 6 bases and the J segment 3 bases; nucleotides outside the gene matches: 9. The CDR3 is 15 residues long. Germline CDR1 reads MNHEY; CDR2 reads SVGAGI. CDR3 in DNA: TGTGCCAGCAGCCCCTGGCGGGAGCTTACAGATACGCAGTATTTT. Its protein is CASSPWRELTDTQYF.

This sequence joins TRBV6-4 and TRBJ1-1, with 8 bases lining up with TRBD1. V trimming: 2 bases; J trimming: 4 bases; junction bases outside the gene matches: 12. The germline CDR1 and CDR2 sequences are MRHNA and SNTAGT. The length of the CDR3 is 17 residues. The CDR3 sequence is CASSDPLIQGVGTEAFF. Here the CDR3 DNA reads TGTGCCAGCAGTGACCCGTTGATACAGGGGGTTGGCACTGAAGCTTTCTTT.

The J gene is TRBJ2-7, the V gene TRBV10-2; 7 nucleotides line up with TRBD1. Germline CDR1 WSHSY, CDR2 SAAADI. This CDR3 is 14 amino acids long. V shed 10 bases, J shed 4 bases, and the junction held 13 bases outside the gene matches. The CDR3 DNA sequence: TGCGCCACCCATCGCGGACAGGTTCCTTACGAGCAGTACTTC. Translation gives CATHRGQVPYEQYF.

J is TRBJ2-7 and V is TRBV27; no clear D gene. CDR3 length equals 13 residues. V was shortened by 0 bases and J by 0 bases, with 3 bases between the two germline ends. Germline loops: CDR1 MNHEY, CDR2 SMNVEV (reference sequence). CDR3 sequence: CASSLSNSYEQYF. The CDR3 nucleotides are TGTGCCAGCAGTTTATCTAACTCCTACGAGCAGTACTTC.

The chain couples TRBV5-1 to TRBJ2-7; 11 positions match TRBD1. The CDR3 length is 15 residues. The junction had 1 base not matched to a gene; V was cut back by 0 bases and J by 2 bases. The germline gives CDR1 SGHRS, CDR2 YFSETQ. DNA of the CDR3: TGCGCCAGCAGCTTGGGGGGACAGGGGGCCTACGAGCAGTACTTC. Translating gives CASSLGGQGAYEQYF.

The chain links TRBV5-5 to TRBJ1-5; D remains ambiguous. This CDR3 contains 15 residues. The V and J ends lost 2 bases and 5 bases respectively, with 14 bases between them. Germline assignment: CDR1 SGHKS and CDR2 YYEKEE (reference sequence). CDR3 DNA: TGTGCCAGCAGCTTTTTAGGGAGTACTGATCAGCCCCAGCATTTT. The encoded protein is CASSFLGSTDQPQHF.

This sequence joins TRBV29-1 and TRBJ1-2; no clear D gene. The germline V and J ends were trimmed by 1 base and 8 bases, with 11 bases remaining between them. Per germline, CDR1 SQVTM and CDR2 ANQGSEA. The CDR3 is made up of 12 amino acids. The DNA for the CDR3 is TGCAGCGTTGAAGTAACGGGAGGAGGCTACACCTTC. Translating it yields CSVEVTGGGYTF.

The chain recombines TRBV4-2 with TRBJ2-3, with 14 bases that match TRBD2. The V gene's germline CDR1 is LGHNA and CDR2 YNFKEQ. The CDR3 sequence is 18 residues long. J was trimmed by 3 bases and V by 0 bases; bases with no gene match: 5. This CDR3 is CASSQEAGTSGRTDTQYF. CDR3 sequence (DNA): TGTGCCAGCAGCCAAGAGGCAGGGACTAGCGGGAGAACAGATACGCAGTATTTT.

The chain couples TRBV7-9 to TRBJ1-5; tentative D call: TRBD1 (5 bases). The CDR3 is 16 residues long. In germline, CDR1 is SEHNR, CDR2 FQNEAQ (reference sequence). With 4 bases removed from V and 2 bases from J, the gap between germline ends came to 15 bases. The CDR3 nucleotides read TGTGCCAGCAGCTCCGCGGGGGGGGTGGGCAATCAGCCCCAGCATTTT. It specifies CASSSAGGVGNQPQHF.

J is TRBJ2-7 and V is TRBV6-5; 8 bases fit TRBD1. The germline gives CDR1 MNHEY, CDR2 SVGAGI. The CDR3 length is 14 residues. With 5 bases clipped from V and 2 bases from J, the junction kept 5 bases outside the gene matches. DNA for the CDR3: TGTGCCAGCAGTCCCCTGGACAGGGCCTACGAGCAGTACTTC. It encodes CASSPLDRAYEQYF.

The chain employs TRBV30 and TRBJ2-1; no clear D. Germline V gene lookup returns CDR1 GTSNPN and CDR2 SVGIG (reference sequence). The length of the CDR3 is 14 residues. V dropped 1 base and J dropped 3 bases, with 10 bases sitting between them. The DNA of the CDR3 is TGTGCCTGGAGTGCCCTGACTGGCTACAATGAGCAGTTCTTC. This translates into CAWSALTGYNEQFF.

The chain combines TRBV7-8 with TRBJ2-7; the D is unclear. The V gene's germline CDR1 is SGHVS and CDR2 FQNEAQ. V lost 2 bases, J lost 4 bases, and 6 bases lay in between. This CDR3 is built from 12 residues. Here the CDR3 reads CASSLHSYEQYF. The CDR3 coding sequence is TGTGCCAGCAGCTTACACTCGTACGAGCAGTACTTC.

The chain recombines TRBV5-6 with TRBJ1-2; D remains unclear. CDR1 is SGHDT, CDR2 YYEEEE, per germline. This CDR3 region has 19 residues. Deletions cut 4 bases from V and 0 bases from J, with 25 bases between. The CDR3 loop is CASSRHGGQLIQTNYGYTF. CDR3 sequence (DNA): TGTGCCAGCAGCCGACACGGAGGGCAGCTTATACAGACTAACTATGGCTACACCTTC.

The rearrangement links TRBV10-3 to TRBJ2-7, with a possible D match to TRBD1 (5 bases). Germline V gives CDR1 ENHRY, CDR2 SYGVKD. The V gene lost 2 bases and the J gene lost 5 bases, with 13 bases spanning the gap. The CDR3 covers 14 residues. This CDR3 is CAISEVPGINEQYF. CDR3 nucleotides: TGTGCCATCAGTGAGGTCCCAGGGATCAACGAGCAGTACTTC.

This clone was counted once. This chain joins TRBV5-1 and TRBJ2-3; D remains unclear. Trimming took off 0 bases at V and 1 base at J, with 9 bases between the two ends. Per the germline V gene, CDR1 is SGHRS and CDR2 is YFSETQ. The CDR3 sequence is 15 residues long. This chain's CDR3 is CASSLGFPGTDTQYF. The CDR3 coding sequence is TGCGCCAGCAGCTTGGGTTTCCCAGGCACAGATACGCAGTATTTT.

The chain uses TRBV4-3 and TRBJ2-7; 9 bases line up with TRBD2. V shed 0 bases, J shed 4 bases, and the junction held 10 bases outside the gene matches. CDR3 size: 17 residues. Germline V CDR1 and CDR2: LGHNA, YSLEER. For the CDR3, the DNA is TGCGCCAGCAGCCAAGAATTCGAGGCTAGCGGGAAATACGAGCAGTACTTC. Residues: CASSQEFEASGKYEQYF.

V is TRBV5-1 and J is TRBJ1-1, with D possibly being TRBD1 (6 bases). The CDR3 is 17 amino acids. Looked up from germline, CDR1 is SGHRS and CDR2 is YFSETQ. V lost 0 bases to trimming and J lost 0 bases, with 15 bases between them. CDR3: CASSLAPGGQMNTEAFF. The CDR3 region has the DNA TGCGCCAGCAGCTTGGCCCCGGGAGGACAGATGAACACTGAAGCTTTCTTT. Filled out from reference TRBV5-1 and TRBJ1-1, the complete variable domain reads KAGVTQTPRYLIKTRGQQVTLSCSPISGHRSVSWYQQTPGQGLQFLFEYFSETQRNKGNFPGRFSGRQFSNSRSEMNVSTLELGDSALYLCASSLAPGGQMNTEAFFGQGTRLTVV.

V is TRBV9 and J is TRBJ2-3, with D tentatively TRBD2 (6 bases). V dropped 0 bases and J dropped 5 bases, with 10 bases sitting between them. CDR1 is SGDLS and CDR2 is YYNGEE in the germline V gene. The CDR3 extends over 14 amino acids. The CDR3 protein is CASSVELAEDTQYF. Written as DNA, the CDR3 is TGTGCCAGCAGCGTAGAACTAGCCGAAGATACGCAGTATTTT. Based on the CDR3 plus reference TRBV9 and TRBJ2-3, the full variable domain is DSGVTQTPKHLITATGQRVTLRCSPRSGDLSVYWYQQSLDQGLQFLIQYYNGEERAKGNILERFSAQQFPDLHSELNLSSLELGDSALYFCASSVELAEDTQYFGPGTRLTVL.

This CDR3 is CASSPIAGWSLSYEQYF. CDR3 nucleotides: TGCGCCAGCAGCCCTATAGCGGGATGGTCCCTCTCCTACGAGCAGTACTTC. The chain joins TRBV10-2 to TRBJ2-7, with 8 bases fitting TRBD2. The V and J ends lost 6 bases and 0 bases, in that order; junction bases with no gene match: 13. CDR1 is WSHSY, CDR2 SAAADI, per germline. This CDR3 region has 17 residues.

The genes are TRBV12-5 and TRBJ1-1; possibly TRBD1 for D (5 bases). The CDR3 is 13 amino acids. Trimming took 3 bases from V and 3 from J, leaving 8 bases between them. Germline assignment: CDR1 LGHNT and CDR2 FRNRAP. The CDR3 reads CASGFGAHTEAFF. Here the CDR3 DNA reads TGTGCTAGTGGTTTTGGGGCCCACACTGAAGCTTTCTTT.

This clone is a singleton in its sample. The chain has TRBV9 and TRBJ2-3, with TRBD1 as a possible D gene (6 bases). Germline V gene lookup returns CDR1 SGDLS and CDR2 YYNGEE. The CDR3 is 17 amino acids. The V end lost 3 bases, the J end lost 2 bases, and 19 bases lay between the germline ends. CDR3 sequence reads: CASSGTGHVRVTDTQYF. CDR3 nucleotides: TGTGCCAGCAGCGGGACGGGACACGTAAGGGTCACAGATACGCAGTATTTT.

V and J are TRBV6-5 and TRBJ2-7; D is perhaps TRBD1 (6 bases). This CDR3 spans 13 amino acids. With 4 bases removed from V and 1 base from J, the gap between germline ends came to 8 bases. The V gene's germline CDR1 is MNHEY and CDR2 SVGAGI. This CDR3 is CASSSDSSYEQYF. The CDR3 DNA reads as TGTGCCAGCAGTTCGGACAGTTCCTACGAGCAGTACTTC.

This chain's CDR3 is CAWSVWISGSSYEQYF. The CDR3 nucleotides read TGTGCCTGGAGTGTATGGATTTCGGGAAGCTCCTACGAGCAGTACTTC. The chain recombines TRBV30 with TRBJ2-7; D perhaps matches TRBD2 (5 bases). This CDR3 is built from 16 residues. V lost 0 bases, J lost 0 bases, and 15 bases lay in between. CDR1 and CDR2 (germline): GTSNPN, SVGIG (reference sequence).

The chain employs TRBV9 and TRBJ2-7, with D perhaps TRBD2 (6 bases). The CDR3 length is 14 residues. Trimming shortened V by 4 bases and J by 1 base, and 12 bases separated the two germline ends. The germline CDR1 and CDR2 sequences are SGDLS and YYNGEE. The CDR3 loop reads CASSPAGRSYEQYF. The CDR3 DNA reads as TGTGCCAGCAGCCCCGCAGGGAGGTCCTACGAGCAGTACTTC.

This chain connects TRBV7-2 to TRBJ2-7; 8 nucleotides match TRBD1. J was trimmed by 1 base and V by 3 bases; bases with no gene match: 5. Germline V gene lookup returns CDR1 SGHTA and CDR2 FQGNSA. This CDR3 has 15 residues. CDR3 DNA sequence: TGTGCCAGCAGCTTCGCTGGACAGGGTTCCTACGAGCAGTACTTC. Amino acids: CASSFAGQGSYEQYF.

The V call is TRBV7-9, the J call TRBJ2-2; 9 nucleotides line up with TRBD1. Trimming cost V 5 bases and J 5 bases; bases outside gene matches: 6. The V gene's germline CDR1 is SEHNR and CDR2 FQNEAQ (reference sequence). The CDR3 contains 15 residues. The CDR3 region is CASSLSTGGTGELFF. The CDR3 DNA sequence: TGTGCCAGCAGCCTTTCGACAGGGGGGACCGGGGAGCTGTTTTTT.

The J gene is TRBJ2-7, the V gene TRBV19; no clear D gene. Germline CDR1 reads LNHDA; CDR2 reads SQIVND (reference sequence). This CDR3 is 16 amino acids long. The V and J ends lost 0 bases and 3 bases respectively, with 15 bases between them. CDR3 DNA: TGTGCCAGTAGTATAGATCTAGAGACGGCTCACTACGAGCAGTACTTC. It specifies CASSIDLETAHYEQYF.